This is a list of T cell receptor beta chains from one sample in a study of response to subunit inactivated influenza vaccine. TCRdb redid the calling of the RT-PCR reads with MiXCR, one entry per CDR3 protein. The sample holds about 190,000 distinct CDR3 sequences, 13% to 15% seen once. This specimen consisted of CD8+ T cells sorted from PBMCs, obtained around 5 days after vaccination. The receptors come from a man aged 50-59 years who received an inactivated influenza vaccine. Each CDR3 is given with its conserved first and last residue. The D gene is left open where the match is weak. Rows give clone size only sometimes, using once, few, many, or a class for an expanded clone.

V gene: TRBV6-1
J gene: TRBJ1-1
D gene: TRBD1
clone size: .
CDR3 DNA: TGTGCCAGCAGCCACGAACCGGGACAGGTCACTGAAGCTTTCTTT
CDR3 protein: CASSHEPGQVTEAFF

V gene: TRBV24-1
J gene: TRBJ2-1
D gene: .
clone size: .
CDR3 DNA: TGTGCCACCAGTGATTCCCCAGGGGGGGGGCTGGGGAATGAGCAGTTCTTC
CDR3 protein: CATSDSPGGGLGNEQFF

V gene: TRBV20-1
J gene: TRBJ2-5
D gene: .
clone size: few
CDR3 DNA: TGCAGTGCTAGAGATCTATTAGGGGAAGAGACCCAGTACTTC
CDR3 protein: CSARDLLGEETQYF

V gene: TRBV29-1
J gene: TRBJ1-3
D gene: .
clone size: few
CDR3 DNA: TGCAGCGTTGAAGCCAGAGTCTCTGGAAACACCATATATTTT
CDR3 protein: CSVEARVSGNTIYF

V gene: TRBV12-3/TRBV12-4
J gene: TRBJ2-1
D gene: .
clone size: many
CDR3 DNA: TGTGCCAGCAGTTTTGAAGGGGACAATGAGCAGTTCTTC
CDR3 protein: CASSFEGDNEQFF

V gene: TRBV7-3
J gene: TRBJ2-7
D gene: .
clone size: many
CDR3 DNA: TGTGCCAGCAGCCCGGGACACTCCTCCTACGAGCAGTACTTC
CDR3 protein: CASSPGHSSYEQYF

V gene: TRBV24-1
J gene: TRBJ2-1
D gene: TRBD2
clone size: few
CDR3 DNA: TGTGCCACCGCTGGGACTAGCGGGGGTAAAGACAATGAGCAGTTCTTC
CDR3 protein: CATAGTSGGKDNEQFF

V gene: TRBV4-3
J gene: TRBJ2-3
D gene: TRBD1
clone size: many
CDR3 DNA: TGCGCCAGCAGCCAACGGGACAGACCACACGATACGCAGTATTTT
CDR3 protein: CASSQRDRPHDTQYF

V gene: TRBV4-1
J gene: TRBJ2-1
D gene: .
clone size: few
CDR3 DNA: TGCGCCAGCAGCCAACTTATTGGGAAAAGGGGGGGCCCCTACAATGAGCAGTTCTTC
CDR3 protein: CASSQLIGKRGGPYNEQFF

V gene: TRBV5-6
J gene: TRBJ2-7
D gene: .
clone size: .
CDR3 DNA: TGTGCCAGCAGCACTGCTATTGACAGAATAGGAGTTTTATACGAGCAGTACTTC
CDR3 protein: CASSTAIDRIGVLYEQYF

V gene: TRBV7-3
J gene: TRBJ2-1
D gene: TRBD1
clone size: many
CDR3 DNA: TGTGCCAGCAGCTCCCCTCGGGGCAGGGGGCTCTACAATGAGCAGTTCTTC
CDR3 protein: CASSSPRGRGLYNEQFF

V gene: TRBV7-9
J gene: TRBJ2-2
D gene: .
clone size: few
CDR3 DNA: TGTGCCAGTTCTCATCCTACTTCCGGGGAGCTGTTTTTT
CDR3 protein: CASSHPTSGELFF

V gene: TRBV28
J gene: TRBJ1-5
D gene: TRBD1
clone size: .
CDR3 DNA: TGTGCCAGCAGTCCTACAGGGGGCGGGCAGCCCCAGCATTTT
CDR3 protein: CASSPTGGGQPQHF

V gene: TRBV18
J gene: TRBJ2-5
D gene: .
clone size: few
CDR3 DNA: TGTGCCAGCTCACCACGCACCGGACCCAACCAGGAGACCCAGTACTTC
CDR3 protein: CASSPRTGPNQETQYF

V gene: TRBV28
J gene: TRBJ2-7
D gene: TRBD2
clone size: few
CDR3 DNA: TGTGCCACTACAGGACTAGCGGACTACGAGCAGTACTTC
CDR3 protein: CATTGLADYEQYF

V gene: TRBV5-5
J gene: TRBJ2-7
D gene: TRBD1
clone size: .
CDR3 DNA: TGTGCCAGCAGCTGGCGACAGGGGGGGAGCTCCTACGAGCAGTACTTC
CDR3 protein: CASSWRQGGSSYEQYF

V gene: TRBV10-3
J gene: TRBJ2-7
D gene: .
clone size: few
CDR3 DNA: TGTGCCATCAGTGATCCCTTATCCGCCTACGAGCAGTACTTC
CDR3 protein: CAISDPLSAYEQYF

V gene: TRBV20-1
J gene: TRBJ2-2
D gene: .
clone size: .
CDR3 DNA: TGCAGTGCTATCACCCCCCAGGCTACCGGGGAGCTGTTTTTT
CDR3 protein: CSAITPQATGELFF

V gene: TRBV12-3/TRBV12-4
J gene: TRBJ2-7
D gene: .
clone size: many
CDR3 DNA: TGTGCCAGCAGTTTGTTGGAGGACGGGCAGAGGGAGCAGTACTTC
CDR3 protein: CASSLLEDGQREQYF